Each of the 7 T cell receptor beta chains below was sequenced from the same sample in a study of T cell clonality in common variable immunodeficiency (dated by TCRdb to about 2015). Library creation used the immunoSEQ multiplex PCR assay. The immuneACCESS repertoire file appears here via TCRdb, limited to in-frame rearrangements. These files lack a portion of the clones; in checked studies, under half of the deficit traces to unresolved V genes, and the cause of the others is not known. In this sample the table shows 30,000 or so clones, and no singletons are among them. The top ten clonotypes cover 3.8% of the sample. The specimen was peripheral blood mononuclear cells. The receptors were sampled from a person between 18 and 75 years old in good health.

In its sample, this clone was seen many times. An end of the junction differs from the germline gene, which may be a read error. The read ends 3 residues before the CDR3 terminus; that terminus is restored from the germline J gene. The chain couples TRBV20-1 to TRBJ2-4, with a weak D call TRBD2 (6 bases). The germline V gene encodes CDR1 DFQATT and CDR2 SNEGSKA (reference sequence). There are 15 residues in the CDR3. The CDR3 region is CSAHRSGAEKNVQYF. The part of the CDR3 DNA that was read is TGCAGTGCCCACCGGTCGGGAGCGGAAAAAAACGTT.

This clone showed up many times. The DNA ends 3 residues before the CDR3 does, and the rest of the CDR3 is filled in from the germline J gene. J is TRBJ1-5 and V is TRBV7-8, with 10 bases fitting TRBD1. J gave up 9 bases and V 3 bases, and 5 bases lay outside the gene matches. The V gene's germline CDR1 is SGHVS and CDR2 FQNEAQ. The CDR3 extends over 14 amino acids. CDR3 DNA (partial): TGTGCCAGCAGCTTTGGGACAGGGGAGTGGCCC. Translating gives CASSFGTGEWP. From start to end, the CDR3 is CASSFGTGEWPQHF. The variable domain in full, completed from reference TRBV7-8 and TRBJ1-5, reads GAGVSQSPRYKVAKRGQDVALRCDPISGHVSLFWYQQALGQGPEFLTYFQNEAQLDKSGLPSDRFFAERPEGSVSTLKIQRTQQEDSAVYLCASSFGTGEWPQHFGDGTRLSIL.

Many counts were recorded for this clone. This CDR3 is CAISESGRGGNEQFF. The CDR3 DNA, read in part, is TGTGCCATCAGTGAGTCGGGGCGGGGGGGCAATGAG. The chain combines TRBV10-3 with TRBJ2-1; 9 bases are a match to TRBD2. Read sequence stops 3 residues before the CDR3 end, and the germline J gene provides the missing end. This CDR3 contains 15 residues. V was clipped by 0 bases and J by 6 bases; unmatched bases: 3. Germline V gene sequence: CDR1 ENHRY, CDR2 SYGVKD.

Ten or more counts support this clone. The sequence runs out 3 residues before the end of the CDR3; the remainder is reconstructed from the germline J gene. The J gene is TRBJ2-7, the V gene TRBV5-6; weak D call: TRBD1 (6 bases). Per the germline V gene, CDR1 is SGHDT and CDR2 is YYEEEE. The CDR3 totals 13 residues. The V gene lost 5 bases and the J gene lost 4 bases, with 13 bases spanning the gap. CDR3 DNA, as far as it was read: TGTGCCAGCAGTCTTCAGGGGACGTACGAG. It encodes CASSLQGTYE. In full, the CDR3 reads CASSLQGTYEQYF.

Many counts were recorded for this clone. With the read ending 3 residues before the CDR3 end, the germline J gene is used to fill in that end. This sequence joins TRBV18 and TRBJ2-3, with 10 bases identical to TRBD2. V was pared by 2 bases and J by 2 bases, with 4 bases of the junction left unmatched. This CDR3 is 16 amino acids long. The germline gives CDR1 KGHSH, CDR2 LQKENI. Partial CDR3 DNA: TGTGCCAGCTCACCAAGACTAGCGGGCATCACAGATACG. As protein: CASSPRLAGITDT. The full CDR3 is CASSPRLAGITDTQYF.

This clone was detected many times. Incomplete CDR3 DNA: TGTGCCAGCAACCTAGGGGGAGGAGGCGGGGAG. Protein product: CASNLGGGGGE. The whole CDR3 reads CASNLGGGGGELFF. The chain joins TRBV9 to TRBJ2-2; either TRBD1 or TRBD2 may fit D (6 bases each). The sequenced fragment ends 3 residues before the CDR3 boundary, so the rest is inferred from the germline J gene. Germline CDR1 SGDLS, CDR2 YYNGEE. V was pared by 6 bases and J by 7 bases, with 16 bases between. The CDR3 covers 14 residues.

This clone came up many times. The read finishes 3 residues shy of the CDR3 end, and the germline J gene is used to complete it. The V gene is TRBV4-1, the J gene TRBJ1-5, with D possibly being TRBD1 (5 bases). V lost 1 base to trimming and J lost 1 base, with 11 bases between them. This CDR3 has 16 residues. Germline CDR1 reads MGHRA; CDR2 reads YSYEKL. The sequenced part of the CDR3 DNA is TGCGCCAGCAGCCAAGGACAGTTGCTCAGCAATCAGCCC. Translation gives CASSQGQLLSNQP. The full CDR3 protein is CASSQGQLLSNQPQHF.